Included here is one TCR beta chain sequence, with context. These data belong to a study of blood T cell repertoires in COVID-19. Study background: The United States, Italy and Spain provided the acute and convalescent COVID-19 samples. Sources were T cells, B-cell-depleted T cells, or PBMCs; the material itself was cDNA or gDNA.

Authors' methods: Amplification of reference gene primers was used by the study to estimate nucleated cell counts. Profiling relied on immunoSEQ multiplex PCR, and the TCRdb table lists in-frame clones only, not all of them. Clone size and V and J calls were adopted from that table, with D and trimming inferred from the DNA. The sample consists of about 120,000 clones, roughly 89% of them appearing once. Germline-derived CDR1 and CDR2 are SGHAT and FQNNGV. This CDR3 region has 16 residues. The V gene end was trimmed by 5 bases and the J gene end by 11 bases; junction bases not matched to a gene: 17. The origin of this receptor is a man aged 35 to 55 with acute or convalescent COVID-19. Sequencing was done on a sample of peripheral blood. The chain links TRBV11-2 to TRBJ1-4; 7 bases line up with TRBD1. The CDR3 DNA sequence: TGTGCCAGCAGCCAACCCATAGGGGGCGGGGGGCAGAAACTGTTTTTT. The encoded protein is CASSQPIGGGGQKLFF. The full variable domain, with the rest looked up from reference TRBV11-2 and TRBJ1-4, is EAGVAQSPRYKIIEKRQSVAFWCNPISGHATLYWYQQILGQGPKLLIQFQNNGVVDDSQLPKDRFSAERLKGVDSTLKIQPAKLEDSAVYLCASSQPIGGGGQKLFFGSGTQLSVL.